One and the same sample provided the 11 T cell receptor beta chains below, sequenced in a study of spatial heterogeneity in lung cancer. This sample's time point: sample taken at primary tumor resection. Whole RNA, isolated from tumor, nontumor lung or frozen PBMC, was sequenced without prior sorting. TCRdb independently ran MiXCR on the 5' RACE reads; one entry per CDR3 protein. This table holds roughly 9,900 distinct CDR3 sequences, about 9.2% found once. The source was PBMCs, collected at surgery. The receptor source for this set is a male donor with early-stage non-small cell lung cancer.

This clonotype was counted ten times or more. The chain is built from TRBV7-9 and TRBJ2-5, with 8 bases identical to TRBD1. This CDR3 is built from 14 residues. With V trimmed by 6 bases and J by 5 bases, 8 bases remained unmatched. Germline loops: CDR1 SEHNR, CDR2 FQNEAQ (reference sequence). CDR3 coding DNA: TGTGCCAGCAGTCTATGGACAGGGCAGGAGACCCAGTACTTC. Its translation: CASSLWTGQETQYF.

This chain's CDR3 is CASSEGGYYQETQYF. The CDR3 DNA sequence: TGTGCCAGCAGTGAGGGAGGGTACTACCAAGAGACCCAGTACTTC. The chain recombines TRBV2 with TRBJ2-5, with TRBD2 matching 7 bases. The CDR3 is made up of 15 amino acids. In germline, CDR1 is SNHLY, CDR2 FYNNEI. Germline trimming cut 3 bases from V and 0 bases from J; bases unmatched to any gene: 4.

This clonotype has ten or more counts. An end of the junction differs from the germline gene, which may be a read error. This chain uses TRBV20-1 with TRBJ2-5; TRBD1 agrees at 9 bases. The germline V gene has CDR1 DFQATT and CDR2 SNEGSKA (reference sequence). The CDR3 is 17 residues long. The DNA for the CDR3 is TGCAGTGCTAGAGGTCCGGGACAGGGAATCGCGCGTGAGACCAAGTACTTC. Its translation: CSARGPGQGIARETKYF.

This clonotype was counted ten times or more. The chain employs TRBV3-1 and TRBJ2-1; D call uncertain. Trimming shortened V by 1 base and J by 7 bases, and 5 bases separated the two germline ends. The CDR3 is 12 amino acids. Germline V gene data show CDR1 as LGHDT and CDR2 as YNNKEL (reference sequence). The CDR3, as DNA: TGTGCCAGCAGCCAAGTGGGAAATGAGCAGTTCTTC. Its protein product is CASSQVGNEQFF.

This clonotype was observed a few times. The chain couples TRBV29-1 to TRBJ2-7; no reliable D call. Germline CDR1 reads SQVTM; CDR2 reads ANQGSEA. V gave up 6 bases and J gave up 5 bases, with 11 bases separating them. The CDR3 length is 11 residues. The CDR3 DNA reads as TGCAGCGTGACCCTCAACGACGAGCAGTACTTC. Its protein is CSVTLNDEQYF.

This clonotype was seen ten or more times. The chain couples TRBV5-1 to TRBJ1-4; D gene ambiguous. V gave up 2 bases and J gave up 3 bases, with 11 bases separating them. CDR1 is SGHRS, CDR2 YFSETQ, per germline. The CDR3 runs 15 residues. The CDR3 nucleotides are TGCGCCAGCAGCTTTGGCACTACCTCTAATGAAAAACTGTTTTTT. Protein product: CASSFGTTSNEKLFF.

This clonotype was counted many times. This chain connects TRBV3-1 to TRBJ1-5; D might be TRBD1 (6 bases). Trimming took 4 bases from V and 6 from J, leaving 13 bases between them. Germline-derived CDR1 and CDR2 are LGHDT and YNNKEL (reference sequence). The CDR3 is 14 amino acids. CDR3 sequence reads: CASSRQVFGQPQHF. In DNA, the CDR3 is TGTGCCAGCAGCCGACAGGTATTTGGTCAGCCCCAGCATTTT.

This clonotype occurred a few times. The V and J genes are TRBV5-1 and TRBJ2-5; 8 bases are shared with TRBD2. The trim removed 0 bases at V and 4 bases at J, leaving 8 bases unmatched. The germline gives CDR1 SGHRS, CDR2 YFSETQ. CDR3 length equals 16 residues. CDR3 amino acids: CASSLALAGVGETQYF. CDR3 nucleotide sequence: TGCGCCAGCAGCTTGGCGCTAGCGGGCGTGGGAGAGACCCAGTACTTC. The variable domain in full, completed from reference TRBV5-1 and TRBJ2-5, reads KAGVTQTPRYLIKTRGQQVTLSCSPISGHRSVSWYQQTPGQGLQFLFEYFSETQRNKGNFPGRFSGRQFSNSRSEMNVSTLELGDSALYLCASSLALAGVGETQYFGPGTRLLVL.

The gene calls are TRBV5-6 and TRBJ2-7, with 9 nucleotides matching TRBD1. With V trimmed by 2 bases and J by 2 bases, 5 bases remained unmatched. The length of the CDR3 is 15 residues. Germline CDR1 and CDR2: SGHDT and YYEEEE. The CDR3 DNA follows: TGTGCCAGCAGCTTCCCGGGACAGGGTGCCTACGAGCAGTACTTC. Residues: CASSFPGQGAYEQYF.

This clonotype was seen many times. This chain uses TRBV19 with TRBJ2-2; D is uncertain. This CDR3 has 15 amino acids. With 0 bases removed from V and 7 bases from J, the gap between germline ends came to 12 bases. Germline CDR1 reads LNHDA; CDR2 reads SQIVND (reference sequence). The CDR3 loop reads CASSIELPWGGELFF. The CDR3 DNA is TGTGCCAGTAGTATAGAACTTCCCTGGGGCGGGGAGCTGTTTTTT.

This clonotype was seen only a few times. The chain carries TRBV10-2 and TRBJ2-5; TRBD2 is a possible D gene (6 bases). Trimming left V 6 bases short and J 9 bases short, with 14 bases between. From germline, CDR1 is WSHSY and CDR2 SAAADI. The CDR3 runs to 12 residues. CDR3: CASSEGGAAQYF. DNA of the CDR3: TGCGCCAGCAGCGAAGGAGGGGCGGCCCAGTACTTC.